The present T cell receptor (beta chain) was sequenced within a study of yellow fever vaccine responses in identical twins. One entry per CDR3 protein results from TCRdb running MiXCR on the RT-PCR reads. The sample consists of about 1,600 distinct CDR3 sequences, nearly 90% of them appearing once. The sample here was T cells from blood (PBMCs), unsorted or a sorted subset (not recorded which), taken before or after yellow fever vaccination (not recorded which). These receptors were taken from a young woman who received the yellow fever vaccine.

The chain recombines TRBV5-1 with TRBJ2-5, with D perhaps matching TRBD1 or TRBD2 (5 bases each). This CDR3 has 15 residues. Germline lookup yields CDR1 SGHRS and CDR2 YFSETQ. Trimming removed 1 base from V and 1 base from J, with 11 bases in between. CDR3 sequence reads: CASSLRGTPQETQYF. In DNA, the CDR3 is TGCGCCAGCAGCTTGAGAGGGACCCCCCAAGAGACCCAGTACTTC.